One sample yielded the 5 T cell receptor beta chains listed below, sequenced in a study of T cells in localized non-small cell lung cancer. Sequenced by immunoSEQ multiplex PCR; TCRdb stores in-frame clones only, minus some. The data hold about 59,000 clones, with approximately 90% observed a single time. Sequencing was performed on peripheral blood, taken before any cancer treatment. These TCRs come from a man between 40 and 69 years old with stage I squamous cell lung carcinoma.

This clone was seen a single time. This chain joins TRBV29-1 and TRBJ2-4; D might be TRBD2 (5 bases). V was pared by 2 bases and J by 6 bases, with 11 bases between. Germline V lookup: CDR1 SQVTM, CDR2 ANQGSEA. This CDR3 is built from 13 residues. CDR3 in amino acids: CSVEKGGSNIQYF. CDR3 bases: TGCAGCGTTGAAAAAGGCGGGTCAAACATTCAGTACTTC.

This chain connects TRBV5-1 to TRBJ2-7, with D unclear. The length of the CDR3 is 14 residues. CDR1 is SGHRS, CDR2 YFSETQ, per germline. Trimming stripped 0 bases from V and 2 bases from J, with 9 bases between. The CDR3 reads CASSLGDIPYEQYF. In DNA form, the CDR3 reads TGCGCCAGCAGCTTGGGAGACATTCCCTACGAGCAGTACTTC.

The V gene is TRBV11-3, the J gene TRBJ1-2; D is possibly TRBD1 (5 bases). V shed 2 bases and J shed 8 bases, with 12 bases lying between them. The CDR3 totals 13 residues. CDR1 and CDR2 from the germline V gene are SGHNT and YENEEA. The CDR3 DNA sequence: TGTGCCAGCAGCTTAAGTACAGGAGGAGGCTACACCTTC. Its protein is CASSLSTGGGYTF.

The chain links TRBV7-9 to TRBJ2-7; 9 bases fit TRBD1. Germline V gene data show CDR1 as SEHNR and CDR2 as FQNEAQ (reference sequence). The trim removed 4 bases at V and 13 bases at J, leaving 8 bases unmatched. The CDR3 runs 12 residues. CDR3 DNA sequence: TGTGCCAGCAGCTCCCGACAGGGGGATCACTACTTC. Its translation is CASSSRQGDHYF.

In DNA, the CDR3 is TGTGCCAGCAGCTTGGATGGCGGGAGTACAGATACGCAGTATTTT. Its protein product is CASSLDGGSTDTQYF. This sequence joins TRBV5-4 and TRBJ2-3, with TRBD2 matching over 7 bases. Germline V gene lookup returns CDR1 SGHNT and CDR2 YYREEE (reference sequence). J was trimmed by 3 bases and V by 0 bases; bases with no gene match: 4. The CDR3 is 15 residues long.